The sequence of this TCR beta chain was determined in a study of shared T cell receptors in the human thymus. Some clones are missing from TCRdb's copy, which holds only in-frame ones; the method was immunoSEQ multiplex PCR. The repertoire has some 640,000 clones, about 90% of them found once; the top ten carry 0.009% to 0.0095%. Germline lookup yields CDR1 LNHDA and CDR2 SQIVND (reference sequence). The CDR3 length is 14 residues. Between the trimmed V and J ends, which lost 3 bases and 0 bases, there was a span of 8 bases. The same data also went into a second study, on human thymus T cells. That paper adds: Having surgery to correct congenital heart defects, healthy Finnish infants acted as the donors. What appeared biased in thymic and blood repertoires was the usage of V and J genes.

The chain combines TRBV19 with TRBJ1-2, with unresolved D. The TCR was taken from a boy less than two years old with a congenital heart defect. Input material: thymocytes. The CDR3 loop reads CASSIEGSNYGYTF. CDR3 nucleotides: TGTGCCAGTAGTATTGAGGGATCTAACTATGGCTACACCTTC.